The next 30 T cell receptor beta chains were all read from a single sample in a study of T cell changes during pregnancy in multiple sclerosis. The repertoire was sequenced with immunoSEQ multiplex PCR; TCRdb's copy has only in-frame clones and lacks some. In the table there are some 70,000 clones, around 94% of which are singletons. The sample was CD8+ T cells from peripheral blood mononuclear cells, taken in the third trimester of pregnancy. The source is a female donor in good health, enrolled as a control in a pregnancy study.

The chain links TRBV23-1 to TRBJ1-1, with unresolved D. Being an ORF, TRBV23-1 has a function that is uncertain. The length of the CDR3 is 15 residues. The ends were cut back, 6 bases at V and 2 bases at J, with 16 bases in the middle. In nucleotides, the CDR3 is TGCGCCAGCAGGGAAACACGTCGGACTAACACTGAAGCTTTCTTT. This gives the protein CASRETRRTNTEAFF.

This rearrangement joins TRBV18 to TRBJ2-7, with TRBD1 matching 8 bases. V lost 2 bases to trimming and J lost 7 bases; unmatched junction nucleotides: 7. This CDR3 spans 14 amino acids. CDR1 KGHSH and CDR2 LQKENI come from the germline V gene. The CDR3 region has the DNA TGTGCCAGCTCACCAGGGCAGGGGGCCGGTGAGCAGTACTTC. It is translated as CASSPGQGAGEQYF. Variable domain in full (rest from reference TRBV18 and TRBJ2-7): NAGVMQNPRHLVRRRGQEARLRCSPMKGHSHVYWYRQLPEEGLKFMVYLQKENIIDESGMPKERFSAEFPKEGPSILRIQQVVRGDSAAYFCASSPGQGAGEQYFGPGTRLTVT.

This rearrangement joins TRBV7-9 to TRBJ2-2, with D perhaps matching TRBD1 (6 bases). CDR3 length: 17 residues. Germline CDR1 reads SEHNR; CDR2 reads FQNEAQ (reference sequence). Trimming cost V 4 bases and J 2 bases, with 17 bases left between them. This CDR3 is CASSSIEGDGNTGELFF. The CDR3 DNA reads as TGTGCCAGCAGCTCCATAGAGGGGGACGGTAACACCGGGGAGCTGTTTTTT.

Many counts were recorded for this clone. The chain is built from TRBV6-1 and TRBJ2-1; 9 bases map to TRBD1. The V and J ends lost 7 bases and 8 bases, in that order; junction bases with no gene match: 9. This CDR3 contains 14 residues. Germline-derived CDR1 and CDR2 are MNHNS and SASEGT. The CDR3: CASTEGTGSDEQFF. As DNA, the CDR3 is TGTGCCAGCACCGAAGGGACAGGGAGCGATGAGCAGTTCTTC.

The chain carries TRBV5-6 and TRBJ1-1; D gene uncertain. The CDR3 sequence is 13 residues long. The V gene's germline CDR1 is SGHDT and CDR2 YYEEEE. The V end was cut by 0 bases, the J end by 5 bases, with 8 bases between. CDR3: CASSLGALTEAFF. The CDR3 DNA is TGTGCCAGCAGCTTGGGGGCGCTGACTGAAGCTTTCTTT.

The V and J genes are TRBV11-3 and TRBJ2-7; weak D call: TRBD2 (5 bases). Between the trimmed V and J ends, which lost 2 bases and 5 bases, there was a span of 16 bases. This CDR3 spans 15 amino acids. Germline CDR1 reads SGHNT; CDR2 reads YENEEA. Written as DNA, the CDR3 is TGTGCCAGCAGCTTAAGGCCAGGCTTCGGGAACGAGCAGTACTTC. Translation gives CASSLRPGFGNEQYF.

V and J are TRBV10-3 and TRBJ2-7; perhaps TRBD2 as D (6 bases). CDR1 and CDR2 (germline): ENHRY, SYGVKD. Trimming removed 6 bases at V and 2 bases at J, with 17 bases between. The CDR3 is made up of 15 amino acids. The CDR3 DNA sequence: TGTGCCATCAGCCACGGGACTGGGAAAACCTACGAGCAGTACTTC. Protein sequence: CAISHGTGKTYEQYF.

The rearrangement links TRBV29-1 to TRBJ1-1; D call uncertain. CDR1 is SQVTM and CDR2 is ANQGSEA in the germline V gene. The V end lost 6 bases, the J end lost 0 bases, and 17 bases lay between the germline ends. The CDR3 is 15 residues long. Here the CDR3 DNA reads TGCAGCGTCGCGGGATTCCCCCCCGTGAACACTGAAGCTTTCTTT. Translated: CSVAGFPPVNTEAFF.

This chain uses TRBV7-8 with TRBJ2-3; 11 bases match TRBD2. CDR1 and CDR2 from the germline V gene are SGHVS and FQNEAQ. CDR3 length equals 16 residues. The J segment lost 0 bases and the V segment lost 7 bases, leaving 6 bases of the junction unmatched. The CDR3 spells CASTELAGGSTDTQYF. In DNA, the CDR3 is TGTGCCAGCACGGAATTAGCGGGGGGGAGCACAGATACGCAGTATTTT. Full variable domain (missing parts from reference TRBV7-8 and TRBJ2-3): GAGVSQSPRYKVAKRGQDVALRCDPISGHVSLFWYQQALGQGPEFLTYFQNEAQLDKSGLPSDRFFAERPEGSVSTLKIQRTQQEDSAVYLCASTELAGGSTDTQYFGPGTRLTVL.

V is TRBV6-1 and J is TRBJ1-1, with 7 bases that match TRBD1. Germline CDR1 is MNHNS and CDR2 is SASEGT. The CDR3 has 15 amino acids. Losses at the gene ends were 1 base for V and 6 bases for J; bases not matched to a gene: 8. As DNA, the CDR3 is TGTGCCAGCAGTGAAGACAGGGGTCGGCGTTCTGAAGCTTTCTTT. Protein sequence: CASSEDRGRRSEAFF.

The chain links TRBV13 to TRBJ2-7, with D maybe TRBD1 (6 bases). This CDR3 contains 14 residues. Germline lookup yields CDR1 PRHDT and CDR2 FYEKMQ (reference sequence). Between the trimmed V and J ends, which lost 5 bases and 12 bases, there was a span of 23 bases. The CDR3 region has the DNA TGTGCCAGCAGCATATCCCGTGACAGGTGGGATCTGTACTTC. It specifies CASSISRDRWDLYF.

This rearrangement joins TRBV4-3 to TRBJ2-1; 7 positions match TRBD2. The V segment lost 5 bases and the J segment 5 bases; nucleotides outside the gene matches: 9. CDR3 size: 15 residues. Germline V gene data show CDR1 as LGHNA and CDR2 as YSLEER. In DNA, the CDR3 is TGCGCCAGCAGCGTCGGTTCTAGCGGCGACAATGAGCAGTTCTTC. Translating it yields CASSVGSSGDNEQFF.

This chain uses TRBV7-2 with TRBJ1-4; 7 positions match TRBD1. V lost 5 bases, J lost 0 bases, and 3 bases stayed unmatched. The CDR3 totals 15 residues. Germline CDR1 is SGHTA and CDR2 is FQGNSA. CDR3 amino acids: CASSPGTATNEKLFF. CDR3 nucleotides: TGTGCCAGCAGCCCGGGGACAGCAACTAATGAAAAACTGTTTTTT.

V is TRBV19 and J is TRBJ1-2; tentatively, D is TRBD1 (5 bases). This CDR3 has 16 residues. V lost 1 base, J lost 2 bases, and 14 bases lay in between. The germline V gene encodes CDR1 LNHDA and CDR2 SQIVND (reference sequence). The DNA for the CDR3 is TGTGCCAGTAGTATAGTTGGAGGGACTGTCAACTATGGCTACACCTTC. Its translation is CASSIVGGTVNYGYTF.

The V gene is TRBV5-5, the J gene TRBJ1-5, with 8 positions matching TRBD1. Germline V gives CDR1 SGHKS, CDR2 YYEKEE (reference sequence). The CDR3 is 18 residues long. Trimming took 2 bases from V and 5 from J; bases not matched to a gene: 15. The CDR3 reads CASSFRWGQVREDQPQHF. The CDR3 DNA reads as TGTGCCAGCAGCTTCAGATGGGGACAGGTGAGAGAGGATCAGCCCCAGCATTTT. The full variable domain, with the rest looked up from reference TRBV5-5 and TRBJ1-5, is DAGVTQSPTHLIKTRGQQVTLRCSPISGHKSVSWYQQVLGQGPQFIFQYYEKEERGRGNFPDRFSARQFPNYSSELNVNALLLGDSALYLCASSFRWGQVREDQPQHFGDGTRLSIL.

The chain links TRBV6-4 to TRBJ1-1; a possible D gene is TRBD1 (5 bases). CDR3 length: 15 residues. Trimming cost V 4 bases and J 1 base, with 13 bases left between them. CDR1 is MRHNA and CDR2 is SNTAGT in the germline V gene. The CDR3 loop reads CASSASWGENTEAFF. The CDR3 bases are TGTGCCAGCAGTGCCTCATGGGGGGAGAACACTGAAGCTTTCTTT.

The gene calls are TRBV4-2 and TRBJ2-1, with 8 bases that match TRBD2. Germline CDR1 and CDR2: LGHNA and YNFKEQ. The CDR3 has 16 residues. J was trimmed by 6 bases and V by 3 bases; bases with no gene match: 10. As DNA, the CDR3 is TGTGCCAGCAGCCAGCCGCTGTCGGGGGGGCCCAATGAGCAGTTCTTC. It translates to CASSQPLSGGPNEQFF.

In this sample, this clone turned up a few times. The chain has TRBV4-3 and TRBJ2-2; a possible D gene is TRBD1 (6 bases). The germline V gene has CDR1 LGHNA and CDR2 YSLEER. This CDR3 region has 18 residues. The V end lost 0 bases, the J end lost 1 base, and 15 bases lay between the germline ends. For the CDR3, the DNA is TGCGCCAGCAGCCAAGATCGTTTGACAGGAATGAACACCGGGGAGCTGTTTTTT. Its translation is CASSQDRLTGMNTGELFF.

This clone showed up just once. This chain uses TRBV12-5 with TRBJ1-5; D call uncertain. Deletions cut 0 bases from V and 0 bases from J, with 12 bases between. CDR1 and CDR2 (germline): LGHNT, FRNRAP. This CDR3 comprises 17 residues. The CDR3 nucleotides are TGTGCTAGTGGTTTGGTACAAACAGATTATAGCAATCAGCCCCAGCATTTT. Its protein product is CASGLVQTDYSNQPQHF.

The rearrangement links TRBV30 to TRBJ2-5, with TRBD2 identical over 12 bases. V was clipped by 4 bases and J by 0 bases; unmatched bases: 3. The CDR3 runs to 15 residues. CDR1 and CDR2 from the germline V gene are GTSNPN and SVGIG (reference sequence). For the CDR3, the DNA is TGTGCCTGGACTAGCGGGGGGGGGTACCAAGAGACCCAGTACTTC. Translated, it gives CAWTSGGGYQETQYF.

The J gene is TRBJ2-7, the V gene TRBV27; D perhaps matches TRBD1 (6 bases). Trimming left V 9 bases short and J 0 bases short, with 9 bases between. The CDR3 has 12 amino acids. CDR1 and CDR2 (germline): MNHEY, SMNVEV (reference sequence). CDR3 coding DNA: TGTGCCAGTTGGGACAACTCCTACGAGCAGTACTTC. Residues: CASWDNSYEQYF.

This clone has just one count. This chain connects TRBV27 to TRBJ1-2; 7 bases match TRBD1. V dropped 5 bases and J dropped 2; count of bases not matched to a gene: 2. The CDR3 is 13 amino acids. CDR1 is MNHEY and CDR2 is SMNVEV in the germline V gene (reference sequence). The CDR3: CASSPQGNYGYTF. The CDR3, as DNA: TGTGCCAGCAGTCCACAGGGGAACTATGGCTACACCTTC.

This clone was detected only once. V gene TRBV7-2 combines with J gene TRBJ1-2; possible D gene TRBD1, 5 bases. The CDR3 sequence is 15 residues long. Germline-derived CDR1 and CDR2 are SGHTA and FQGNSA. Trimming took off 1 base at V and 3 bases at J, with 12 bases between the two ends. The CDR3 DNA sequence: TGTGCCAGCAGCTTAGTCGGGGGGGTCGACTATGGCTACACCTTC. This encodes CASSLVGGVDYGYTF.

The rearrangement uses TRBV6-5 and TRBJ2-5; TRBD2 matches at 10 bases. V lost 6 bases to trimming and J lost 4 bases; unmatched junction nucleotides: 8. Germline V gene data show CDR1 as MNHEY and CDR2 as SVGAGI. The CDR3 runs 15 residues. CDR3 residues: CASSQSGGARETQYF. The CDR3 DNA follows: TGTGCCAGCAGCCAAAGCGGGGGGGCTCGAGAGACCCAGTACTTC.

The gene calls are TRBV2 and TRBJ2-5; 10 nucleotides line up with TRBD2. This CDR3 is built from 17 residues. The V segment lost 6 bases and the J segment 2 bases; nucleotides outside the gene matches: 12. Germline V gene data show CDR1 as SNHLY and CDR2 as FYNNEI. The DNA of the CDR3 is TGTGCCAGCAGGAGCGGGATACTAGCGGGGCCTCAAGAGACCCAGTACTTC. This gives the protein CASRSGILAGPQETQYF.

This clone was picked up one time. This chain uses TRBV15 with TRBJ2-1; tentative D call: TRBD2 (6 bases). This CDR3 comprises 16 residues. Trimming stripped 1 base from V and 3 bases from J, with 13 bases between. CDR1 is LNHNV, CDR2 YYDKDF, per germline (reference sequence). The CDR3 coding sequence is TGTGCCACCAGCAGAGGTATTAGCGGAGTCTACAATGAGCAGTTCTTC. This codes for CATSRGISGVYNEQFF.

The chain employs TRBV4-1 and TRBJ1-5; D is perhaps TRBD1 (6 bases). Germline V CDR1 and CDR2: MGHRA, YSYEKL. The CDR3 sequence is 17 residues long. V was pared by 1 base and J by 5 bases, with 18 bases between. The CDR3, as DNA: TGCGCCAGCAGCCAAGTACAGGGAATGGGCCCCGATCAGCCCCAGCATTTT. It is translated as CASSQVQGMGPDQPQHF.

The chain has TRBV16 and TRBJ1-2; D gene unclear. Germline V CDR1 and CDR2: KGHSY, FQNENV. This CDR3 is 14 amino acids long. V was trimmed by 7 bases and J by 0 bases, leaving 12 bases between them. This chain's CDR3 is CASTSDTTNYGYTF. DNA of the CDR3: TGTGCCAGCACCTCAGACACCACTAACTATGGCTACACCTTC.

The genes are TRBV21-1 and TRBJ1-1. TRBV21-1 is noted as a pseudogene. The CDR3 runs 13 residues. The CDR3 nucleotides are TGTGCCAGCAGCAACCAAAGGGAGACTGAAGCTTTCTTT. Translation gives CASSNQRETEAFF.

This clone was recorded once. CDR3 sequence reads: CASSPGQGNTEAFF. The CDR3 region has the DNA TGCGCCAGCAGCCCGGGACAAGGGAACACTGAAGCTTTCTTT. The chain combines TRBV5-1 with TRBJ1-1; D is possibly TRBD1 (6 bases). The CDR3 is 14 amino acids. Trimming removed 4 bases from V and 1 base from J, with 11 bases in between. From germline, CDR1 is SGHRS and CDR2 YFSETQ.